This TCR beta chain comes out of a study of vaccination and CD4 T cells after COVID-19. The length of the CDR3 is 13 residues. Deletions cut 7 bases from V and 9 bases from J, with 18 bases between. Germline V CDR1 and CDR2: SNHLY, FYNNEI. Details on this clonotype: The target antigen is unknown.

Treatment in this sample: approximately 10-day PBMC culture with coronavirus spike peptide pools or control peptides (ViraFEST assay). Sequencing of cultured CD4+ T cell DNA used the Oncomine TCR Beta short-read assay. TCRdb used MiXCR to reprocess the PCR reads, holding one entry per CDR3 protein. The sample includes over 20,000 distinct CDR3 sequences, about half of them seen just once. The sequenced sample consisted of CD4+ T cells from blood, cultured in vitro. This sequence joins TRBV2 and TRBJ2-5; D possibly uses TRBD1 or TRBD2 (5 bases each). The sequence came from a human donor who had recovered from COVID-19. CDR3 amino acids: CASKGSSVGAQYF. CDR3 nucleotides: TGTGCCAGCAAGGGGTCTTCTGTCGGGGCCCAGTACTTC.